A selection of T cell receptor beta chains follows, all from one sample in a study of blood T cell repertoires in COVID-19. Assay used: immunoSEQ multiplex PCR; TCRdb lists only in-frame clones, some missing. Of about 190,000 clones listed, about 85% are singletons. The sequenced sample was peripheral blood. The source of these receptors is a man in his thirties or forties with acute or convalescent COVID-19. Both conserved end residues are part of each CDR3. The D gene is left open where the match is weak. For some rows the clone size is stated as once, few or many, or as a class when expanded; others skip it.

V	D	J	length	size	CDR3	DNA
TRBV4-1	-	TRBJ1-1	14	-	CASSHPGGVTEAFF	TGCGCCAGCAGCCACCCCGGGGGAGTTACTGAAGCTTTCTTT
TRBV5-1	-	TRBJ1-6	15	-	CASTLDSSYNSPLHF	TGCGCCAGCACTCTGGACTCCTCCTATAATTCACCCCTCCACTTT
TRBV15	-	TRBJ1-5	13	-	CATSRDLSKPQHF	TGTGCCACCAGCAGAGATCTTAGCAAGCCCCAGCATTTT
TRBV27	TRBD1	TRBJ2-2	14	-	CASSLETGTGGLFF	TGTGCCAGCAGTTTGGAGACCGGGACAGGGGGGCTGTTTTTT
TRBV25-1	-	TRBJ1-1	18	-	CASSESRGGAPLNTEAFF	TGTGCCAGCAGTGAATCCCGGGGGGGGGCCCCCCTGAACACTGAAGCTTTCTTT
TRBV10-3	-	TRBJ2-6	16	-	CAINQNSHSGANVLTF	TGTGCCATCAATCAAAACAGCCACTCTGGGGCCAACGTCCTGACTTTC
TRBV30	-	TRBJ1-5	13	-	CAWSRGTLKPQHF	TGTGCCTGGAGTAGGGGTACGTTGAAGCCCCAGCATTTT
TRBV30	TRBD1	TRBJ1-2	13	-	CAWSETGIGGYTF	TGTGCCTGGAGTGAGACAGGGATCGGGGGCTACACCTTC
TRBV5-4	TRBD1	TRBJ2-3	16	-	CASSLRGRQGADTQYF	TGTGCCAGCAGCTTGAGGGGGCGACAGGGGGCAGATACGCAGTATTTT
TRBV28	-	TRBJ2-6	13	-	CASSPVGANVLTF	TGTGCCAGCAGTCCGGTGGGGGCCAACGTCCTGACTTTC
TRBV7-3	-	TRBJ2-3	15	-	CASSLNRASTDTQYF	TGTGCCAGCAGCTTAAACAGGGCCTCCACAGATACGCAGTATTTT
TRBV6-5	-	TRBJ1-4	14	-	CASSFSLGGEKLFF	TGTGCCAGCAGTTTCTCCCTAGGCGGCGAAAAACTGTTTTTT
TRBV7-2	-	TRBJ2-7	14	-	CASSLRTNVYEQYF	TGTGCCAGCAGCTTACGGACTAACGTCTACGAGCAGTACTTC
TRBV7-9	-	TRBJ2-2	10	-	CASAAGELFF	TGTGCCTCCGCGGCGGGGGAGCTGTTTTTT
TRBV18	TRBD2	TRBJ2-5	16	once	CASSPGLAGVGETQYF	TGTGCCAGCTCACCCGGACTAGCGGGGGTCGGGGAGACCCAGTACTTC
TRBV28	TRBD1	TRBJ2-1	16	-	CASSLVGQGTGNEQFF	TGTGCCAGCAGTTTAGTGGGACAGGGAACGGGCAATGAGCAGTTCTTC
TRBV10-2	-	TRBJ2-3	14	once	CASTGLLSTDTQYF	TGCGCCAGCACCGGACTCCTAAGCACAGATACGCAGTATTTT
TRBV11-2	-	TRBJ2-2	16	few	CASSLMGSGNTGELFF	TGTGCCAGCAGCTTAATGGGTAGCGGAAACACCGGGGAGCTGTTTTTT
TRBV7-3	TRBD2	TRBJ2-7	14	-	CASSFASGSYEQYF	TGTGCCAGCAGCTTCGCTAGCGGCTCCTACGAGCAGTACTTC
TRBV9	-	TRBJ1-2	15	-	CASSVGGPPPGGYTF	TGTGCCAGCAGCGTAGGAGGGCCTCCCCCAGGAGGCTACACCTTC
TRBV11-1	-	TRBJ1-1	14	once	CASSLGGVAGEAFF	TGTGCCAGCAGCTTAGGGGGGGTGGCTGGCGAAGCTTTCTTT
TRBV28	-	TRBJ2-7	15	-	CASSKPGEYWGEQYF	TGTGCCAGCAGTAAACCGGGAGAATATTGGGGCGAGCAGTACTTC
TRBV9	-	TRBJ1-6	13	-	CASSVVGSSPLHF	TGTGCCAGCAGCGTCGTGGGGAGTTCACCCCTCCACTTT
TRBV5-4	TRBD1	TRBJ2-7	14	-	CASSSNRGLYEQYF	TGTGCCAGCAGCTCTAACAGGGGGCTTTACGAGCAGTACTTC
TRBV19	TRBD1	TRBJ2-6	18	-	CASSRTGGSLGPANVLTF	TGTGCCAGTAGTCGGACAGGGGGATCTCTGGGGCCGGCCAACGTCCTGACTTTC
TRBV5-4	-	TRBJ2-1	15	-	CASSSPWLARNEQFF	TGTGCCAGCAGCTCCCCGTGGCTAGCGAGGAATGAGCAGTTCTTC
TRBV19	TRBD2	TRBJ2-1	17	-	CASSPPGLAGGNNEQFF	TGTGCCAGTAGTCCCCCGGGACTAGCGGGAGGGAACAATGAGCAGTTCTTC
TRBV5-4	-	TRBJ2-7	15	-	CASSPSRGEAYEQYF	TGTGCCAGCAGCCCATCGCGCGGGGAAGCCTACGAGCAGTACTTC
TRBV11-3	-	TRBJ2-3	14	-	CASSLGQEADTQYF	TGTGCCAGCAGCTTAGGACAGGAGGCAGATACGCAGTATTTT
TRBV3-1/TRBV3-2	TRBD1	TRBJ1-2	14	-	CASSARGQSYGYTF	TGTGCCAGCAGCGCGCGGGGACAGTCCTATGGCTACACCTTC
TRBV28	TRBD2	TRBJ2-3	14	-	CASLGTSGGPTQYF	TGTGCCAGCCTTGGGACTAGCGGGGGGCCTACGCAGTATTTT
TRBV19	-	TRBJ2-7	13	-	CASSTNTGFEQYF	TGTGCCAGTAGTACGAACACAGGGTTCGAGCAGTACTTC
TRBV2	-	TRBJ1-2	14	once	CASSAVRSNYGYTF	TGTGCCAGCAGTGCCGTGAGATCTAACTATGGCTACACCTTC
TRBV4-1	-	TRBJ1-6	13	-	CASSRQTDSPLHF	TGCGCCAGCAGCCGACAGACGGATTCACCCCTCCACTTT
TRBV9	-	TRBJ2-1	16	-	CASSSSSARNYNEQFF	TGTGCCAGCAGCTCCTCTAGCGCCAGAAACTACAATGAGCAGTTCTTC
TRBV6-1	TRBD2	TRBJ2-7	16	-	CASSEIFLAGPYEQYF	TGTGCCAGCAGTGAAATTTTTTTAGCGGGGCCCTACGAGCAGTACTTC
TRBV19	-	TRBJ2-1	14	-	CASHAGRSYNEQFF	TGTGCCAGTCACGCGGGGAGGTCCTACAATGAGCAGTTCTTC
TRBV6-1	-	TRBJ2-7	12	few	CASSDSQGEQYF	TGTGCCAGCAGTGACAGCCAGGGAGAGCAGTACTTC
TRBV10-2	-	TRBJ1-6	17	-	CASSVSGERTYNSPLHF	TGCGCCAGCAGTGTTTCCGGGGAACGTACCTATAATTCACCCCTCCACTTT
TRBV12-3/TRBV12-4	-	TRBJ2-1	13	-	CASKQGLSGEQFF	TGTGCCTCCAAACAGGGTCTTTCGGGTGAGCAGTTCTTC
TRBV27	-	TRBJ1-5	16	-	CASSSTLGIGGQPQHF	TGTGCCAGCAGTTCCACCCTGGGCATAGGGGGTCAGCCCCAGCATTTT
TRBV5-4	TRBD1	TRBJ2-7	14	-	CASSRDRDSYEQYF	TGTGCCAGCAGCCGAGACAGGGACTCCTACGAGCAGTACTTC
TRBV7-9	-	TRBJ1-5	13	-	CASSLDSNQPQHF	TGTGCCAGCAGCTTAGACAGTAATCAGCCCCAGCATTTT
TRBV25-1	-	TRBJ1-3	14	-	CASSDRSSGNTIYF	TGTGCCAGCAGCGACAGGAGCTCTGGAAACACCATATATTTT
TRBV9	TRBD1	TRBJ2-6	16	-	CASSKQQGAWANVLTF	TGTGCCAGCAGCAAACAACAGGGGGCATGGGCCAACGTCCTGACTTTC
TRBV30	TRBD1	TRBJ2-3	16	-	CAWSVGTGRITDTQYF	TGTGCCTGGAGTGTGGGGACAGGACGAATCACAGATACGCAGTATTTT
TRBV28	TRBD1	TRBJ1-1	16	-	CASSSNPGGGNTEAFF	TGTGCCAGCAGTTCCAACCCAGGGGGAGGGAACACTGAAGCTTTCTTT
TRBV5-8	-	TRBJ1-5	16	-	CASSLGTLHSNQPQHF	TGTGCCAGCAGCTTGGGGACATTACATAGCAATCAGCCCCAGCATTTT
TRBV6-2/TRBV6-3	-	TRBJ2-1	11	once	CASSDGGEQFF	TGTGCCAGCAGCGACGGGGGTGAGCAGTTCTTC
TRBV6-5	-	TRBJ2-1	15	-	CASRGPRTFYNEQFF	TGTGCCAGCAGGGGGCCCAGGACATTTTACAATGAGCAGTTCTTC
TRBV4-1	-	TRBJ2-2	17	-	CASSQKAQGYFTGELFF	TGCGCCAGCAGCCAAAAGGCCCAGGGTTATTTCACCGGGGAGCTGTTTTTT
TRBV28	-	TRBJ1-6	18	-	CASSWGSARGIYNSPLHF	TGTGCCAGCAGCTGGGGGTCCGCCAGGGGAATCTATAATTCACCCCTCCACTTT
TRBV5-1	-	TRBJ2-3	14	once	CAPSGGGHRDTQYF	TGCGCCCCCTCTGGGGGGGGGCACAGAGATACGCAGTATTTT
TRBV4-1	TRBD1	TRBJ1-4	20	-	CASSQDMMGQGVGESKKLFF	TGCGCCAGCAGCCAAGATATGATGGGACAGGGCGTAGGCGAATCCAAAAAACTGTTTTTT
TRBV19	-	TRBJ1-1	15	-	CASSIGLRRNTEAFF	TGTGCCAGTAGTATAGGTCTCAGGCGGAACACTGAAGCTTTCTTT
TRBV28	-	TRBJ1-3	17	few	CASVSQGGTNFGNTIYF	TGTGCCAGCGTATCTCAGGGAGGGACAAACTTTGGAAACACCATATATTTT
TRBV3-1/TRBV3-2	-	TRBJ2-2	15	-	CASSPWVGRAGELFF	TGTGCCAGCAGCCCGTGGGTAGGGCGGGCCGGGGAGCTGTTTTTT